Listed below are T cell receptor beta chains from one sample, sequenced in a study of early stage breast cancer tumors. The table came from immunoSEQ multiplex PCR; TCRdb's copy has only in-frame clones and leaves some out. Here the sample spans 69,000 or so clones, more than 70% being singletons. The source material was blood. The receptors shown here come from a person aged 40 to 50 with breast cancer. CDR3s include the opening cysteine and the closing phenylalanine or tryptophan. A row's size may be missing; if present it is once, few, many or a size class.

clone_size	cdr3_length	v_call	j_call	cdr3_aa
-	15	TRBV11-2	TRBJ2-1	CASSLDSGTSSLQFF
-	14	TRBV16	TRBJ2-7	CASSQKSGSYEQYF
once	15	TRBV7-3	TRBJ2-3	CASSRTGSPTDTQYF
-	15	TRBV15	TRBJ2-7	CATSRDGGSSYEQYF
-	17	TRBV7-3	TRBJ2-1	CASSALTWSGSYNEQFF
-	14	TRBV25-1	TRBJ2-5	CASSPYGGHETQYF
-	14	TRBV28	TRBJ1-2	CASSPGGGNYGYTF
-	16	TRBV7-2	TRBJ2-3	CASSLRLADYTDTQYF
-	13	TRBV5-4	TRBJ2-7	CASSFTGGGEQYF
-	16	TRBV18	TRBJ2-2	CASSPTRGPNTGELFF
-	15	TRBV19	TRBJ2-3	CASSNLWQDGDTQYF
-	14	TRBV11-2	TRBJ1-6	CASSSGQFNSPLHF
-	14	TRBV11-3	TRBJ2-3	CASSLIGGTDTQYF
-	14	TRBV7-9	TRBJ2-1	CASSLAGNYNEQFF
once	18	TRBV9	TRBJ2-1	CASSVGDLAGVTYNEQFF
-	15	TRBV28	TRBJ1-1	CASSFFGEVSTEAFF
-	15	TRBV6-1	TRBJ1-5	CASSEATGDHQPQHF
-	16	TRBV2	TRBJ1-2	CASLATQVPSHYGYTF
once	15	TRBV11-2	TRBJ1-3	CASSLSRGSGNTIYF
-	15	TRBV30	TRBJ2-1	CAWSVTSGSYNEQFF
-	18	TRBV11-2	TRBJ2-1	CASSSPLGGSVSYNEQFF
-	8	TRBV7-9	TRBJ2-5	CATQTQYF
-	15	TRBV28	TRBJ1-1	CASSLPGQGNTEAFF
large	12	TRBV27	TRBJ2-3	CASSSRADTQYF
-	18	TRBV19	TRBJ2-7	CASSPSLRGRVRSYEQYF
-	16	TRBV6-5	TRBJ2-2	CASSYQGGGYTGELFF
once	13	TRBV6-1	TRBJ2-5	CASSQGSPGTQYF
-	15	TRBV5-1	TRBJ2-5	CASRRTGGDGETQYF
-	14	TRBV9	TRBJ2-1	CASSGRSSYNEQFF
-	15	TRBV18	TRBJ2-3	CASSLGLAETDTQYF
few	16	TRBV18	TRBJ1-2	CASSPAGTGINYGYTF
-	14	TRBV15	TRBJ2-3	CATSSRLAADTQYF
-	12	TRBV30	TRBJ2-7	CAWSEDGYEQYF
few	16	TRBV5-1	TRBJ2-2	CASSLGTDTNTGELFF
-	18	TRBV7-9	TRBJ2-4	CASSPLGGGGDAKNIQYF
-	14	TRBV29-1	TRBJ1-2	CSVQDRPPNYGYTF
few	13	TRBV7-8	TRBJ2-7	CASSRQVYYEQYF
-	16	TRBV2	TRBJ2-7	CASRRLAGGQTGEQYF
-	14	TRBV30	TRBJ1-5	CAWSEGRGNQPQHF
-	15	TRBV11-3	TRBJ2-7	CASSSAGTGSTEQYF
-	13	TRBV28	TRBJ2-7	CASSLPQNYEQYF